The clone carrying this TCR beta chain showed up many times. Antigen specificity is unknown. The sample is drawn from a study of early T cells in non-severe SARS-CoV-2 infection. About the research overall: The input, bulk RNA from unsorted whole blood, was sequenced, and chains were unpaired.

Attachment of unique molecular identifiers to individual cDNA molecules was performed. TCRdb used MiXCR to reprocess the 5' RACE reads, holding one entry per CDR3 protein. The sample contains under 90,000 distinct CDR3 sequences, 14% of which appear only once. Study-wide results and caveats: Using VDJdb, the matching emphasized anti-spike CD8 responses while missing private and CD4 specificities.

V was pared by 3 bases and J by 2 bases, with 23 bases between. The CDR3 has 17 amino acids. Germline CDR1 reads DFQATT; CDR2 reads SNEGSKA (reference sequence). The sequencing input was whole blood. The sequence came from an adult who was a healthcare worker with PCR-confirmed SARS-CoV-2 infection or an uninfected control (not recorded which). The chain employs TRBV20-1 and TRBJ2-7; D may be TRBD1 or TRBD2 (6 bases each). CDR3 in amino acids: CSARDTDKGGDTYEQYF. CDR3 DNA: TGCAGTGCTAGGGACACGGATAAAGGAGGGGACACCTACGAGCAGTACTTC.